Listed below are T cell receptor beta chains from one sample, sequenced in a study of shared clonotypes between healthy human individuals. Here immunoSEQ multiplex PCR was the method, and the copy in TCRdb shows in-frame clones only, minus some. The sample has under 650,000 clones; 90% to 97% are singletons. Sequenced material: naive CD4+ T cells sorted from blood. The receptors come from a woman in her twenties or thirties in good health. The CDR3 runs from the conserved cysteine through the conserved F or W. The D gene is left open where the match is weak. The listing skips clone size in some rows; elsewhere it reads once, few, many or a size class.

TRBJ2-1 | NA | TRBV18 | NA | CASSHSAGIETSYNEQFF | TGTGCCAGCTCACACTCAGCGGGCATCGAAACTTCCTACAATGAGCAGTTCTTC
TRBJ1-3 | NA | TRBV9 | NA | CASSVTGGTGNTIYF | TGTGCCAGCAGCGTGACTGGGGGGACTGGAAACACCATATATTTT
TRBJ2-7 | NA | TRBV5-4 | NA | CASSVQGYEQYF | TGTGCCAGCAGCGTACAGGGCTACGAGCAGTACTTC
TRBJ2-7 | TRBD1 | TRBV28 | NA | CASSFGTGRGEQYF | TGTGCCAGCAGTTTCGGGACAGGGAGAGGCGAGCAGTACTTC
TRBJ1-4 | NA | TRBV11-1 | NA | CASSLSGGATNEKLFF | TGTGCCAGCAGCTTATCAGGAGGTGCAACTAATGAAAAACTGTTTTTT
TRBJ2-3 | TRBD2 | TRBV7-9 | NA | CASSPDPGTSGRSDTQYF | TGTGCCAGCAGCCCCGACCCAGGGACTAGCGGGAGGTCAGATACGCAGTATTTT
TRBJ2-1 | NA | TRBV7-9 | once | CASSLEGREQFF | TGTGCCAGCAGCTTAGAAGGACGTGAGCAGTTCTTC
TRBJ2-1 | NA | TRBV5-1 | NA | CASSRLPSGQSSYNEQFF | TGCGCCAGCAGCAGGCTTCCTAGCGGACAGAGCTCCTACAATGAGCAGTTCTTC
TRBJ1-1 | NA | TRBV2 | once | CASDFRGPRTEAFF | TGTGCCAGCGATTTCCGGGGGCCGAGGACTGAAGCTTTCTTT
TRBJ2-7 | NA | TRBV5-5 | NA | CASSPVFGPGPYEQYF | NA
TRBJ1-5 | NA | TRBV7-8 | few | CASSLGQHQPQHF | TGTGCCAGCAGCTTAGGGCAGCATCAGCCCCAGCATTTT
TRBJ2-3 | TRBD2 | TRBV5-1 | NA | CASSRAQAGGMTDTQYF | TGCGCCAGCAGCAGAGCCCAAGCGGGAGGTATGACAGATACGCAGTATTTT
TRBJ2-7 | NA | TRBV6-5 | NA | CASSYSGTTYEQYF | TGTGCCAGCAGTTATTCCGGGACCACCTACGAGCAGTACTTC
TRBJ2-5 | NA | TRBV6-6 | NA | CASSYARDGWEQYF | TGTGCCAGCAGTTACGCGCGGGATGGGTGGGAGCAGTACTTC
TRBJ2-7 | TRBD2 | TRBV7-9 | NA | CASSLIAGSHEQYF | TGTGCCAGCAGCCTAATAGCGGGATCTCACGAGCAGTACTTC
TRBJ2-1 | NA | TRBV7-2 | NA | CASSSAPAGNYNEQFF | TGTGCCAGCAGCTCCGCCCCGGCGGGGAACTACAATGAGCAGTTCTTC
TRBJ2-1 | NA | TRBV5-1 | NA | CASSLDLYNEQFF | TGCGCCAGCAGCTTGGACTTATACAATGAGCAGTTCTTC
TRBJ2-1 | TRBD2 | TRBV5-4 | once | CASTDRAGGGDEQFF | TGTGCCAGCACCGATCGAGCGGGGGGAGGGGATGAGCAGTTCTTC
TRBJ1-2 | TRBD1 | TRBV9 | NA | CASSAGTETYGYTF | TGTGCCAGCAGCGCCGGGACAGAGACCTATGGCTACACCTTC
TRBJ2-2 | NA | TRBV21-1 | once | CASSKDVANTGELFF | TGTGCCAGCAGCAAGGACGTCGCGAACACCGGGGAGCTGTTTTTT
TRBJ1-5 | NA | TRBV28 | once | CASRWGAQQGQPQHF | TGTGCCAGCAGATGGGGGGCCCAGCAGGGTCAGCCCCAGCATTTT
TRBJ2-7 | NA | TRBV19 | NA | CASSTSSNTYEQYF | TGTGCCAGTAGTACCTCTTCCAATACCTACGAGCAGTACTTC
TRBJ2-1 | TRBD2 | TRBV5-1 | once | CASSVLAGDYNEQFF | TGCGCCAGCAGCGTACTAGCGGGAGACTACAATGAGCAGTTCTTC
TRBJ2-7 | TRBD2 | TRBV27 | NA | CASSLGSGMGSYEQYF | TGTGCCAGCAGTTTAGGGAGCGGGATGGGGTCCTACGAGCAGTACTTC
TRBJ2-1 | TRBD2 | TRBV30 | NA | CAWSGLAGVNNEQFF | TGTGCCTGGAGTGGACTAGCGGGAGTGAACAATGAGCAGTTCTTC
TRBJ2-7 | TRBD1 | TRBV18 | NA | CASSPETGGSYEQYF | TGTGCCAGCTCACCAGAGACAGGGGGCTCTTACGAGCAGTACTTC
TRBJ2-1 | NA | TRBV7-3 | NA | CASSLLAGQGDYNEQFF | TGTGCCAGCAGCTTACTCGCAGGGCAGGGTGACTACAATGAGCAGTTCTTC
TRBJ2-7 | TRBD2 | TRBV28 | NA | CASSLREGEQYF | TGTGCCAGCAGTTTACGGGAGGGCGAGCAGTACTTC
TRBJ2-5 | TRBD2 | TRBV2 | NA | CASSESGLAGGKPQETQYF | TGTGCCAGCAGTGAATCGGGACTAGCGGGAGGGAAACCCCAAGAGACCCAGTACTTC
TRBJ1-3 | NA | TRBV6-5 | NA | CASSYSAGSSGNTIYF | TGTGCCAGCAGTTACTCAGCCGGAAGCTCTGGAAACACCATATATTTT
TRBJ2-2 | TRBD1 | TRBV4-1 | NA | CASSQGTRGRSTGELFF | TGCGCCAGCAGCCAAGGTACCAGGGGGCGCAGCACCGGGGAGCTGTTTTTT
TRBJ2-3 | NA | TRBV12-5 | NA | CASGADGKSDLGTDTQYF | TGTGCTAGTGGTGCCGACGGAAAGTCAGATCTTGGCACAGATACGCAGTATTTT
TRBJ1-5 | NA | TRBV19 | NA | CASSPLAARAGQPQHF | TGTGCCAGTAGTCCTCTGGCTGCCAGGGCTGGCCAGCCCCAGCATTTT
TRBJ2-1 | NA | TRBV7-2 | once | CASSLGISGNYEQFF | TGTGCCAGCAGCTTAGGGATTAGCGGTAACTACGAGCAGTTCTTC
TRBJ2-7 | TRBD1 | TRBV28 | NA | CASIQTGRGSYEQYF | TGTGCCAGCATCCAGACAGGGAGAGGCTCCTACGAGCAGTACTTC